This T cell receptor beta chain was sequenced during a study of sequential checkpoint blockade in melanoma. In the study overall: Patients were randomized 1:1 to nivolumab-then-ipilimumab or ipilimumab-then-nivolumab first-line. After both sequences, patients received maintenance nivolumab.

Here immunoSEQ multiplex PCR was the method, and the copy in TCRdb shows in-frame clones only, minus some. The sample records over 10,000 clones, 70% to 80% being singletons. Trimming took 4 bases from V and 1 from J, leaving 8 bases between them. Germline V gives CDR1 SEHNR, CDR2 FQNEAQ (reference sequence). This CDR3 contains 13 residues. Treatment noted: randomized to nivolumab then ipilimumab (arm A) or the reverse (arm B). Live CD3+CD8+ CD19− CD56− cells were sorted from PBMCs. This clone was counted a few times. Specimen: CD8+ T cells sorted from blood (inferred from file names), collected from a patient given nivolumab and ipilimumab in sequence. The clonotype originates from a human donor with melanoma. V is TRBV7-9 and J is TRBJ2-7; D gene ambiguous. The CDR3 coding sequence is TGTGCCAGCAGCTCCTCCAGTTCCTACGAGCAGTACTTC. It is translated as CASSSSSSYEQYF.